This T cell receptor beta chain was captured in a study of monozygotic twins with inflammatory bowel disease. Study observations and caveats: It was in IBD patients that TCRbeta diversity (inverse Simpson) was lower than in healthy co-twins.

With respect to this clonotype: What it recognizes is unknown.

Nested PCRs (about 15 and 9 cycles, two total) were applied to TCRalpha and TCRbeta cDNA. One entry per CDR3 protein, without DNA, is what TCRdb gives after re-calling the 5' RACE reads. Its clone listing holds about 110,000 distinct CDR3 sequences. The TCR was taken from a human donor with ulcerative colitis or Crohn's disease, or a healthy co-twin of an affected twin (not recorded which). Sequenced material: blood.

The CDR3 is CASRRAQGSNTGELFF. The chain combines TRBV4-1 with TRBJ2-2; the TCRdb call, TRBD1, lacks DNA for checking. CDR1 and CDR2 from the germline V gene are MGHRA and YSYEKL. The CDR3 is 16 residues long.